This entry concerns a single TCR beta chain. Its antigen is as yet unknown. The data were obtained in a study of cytomegalovirus exposure and HLA in healthy donors. Study conclusions and caveats: Being indistinguishable, some V segments were excluded, TRBV6-2 and TRBV6-3 among them. Earlier analysis yielded a pattern in which most TCR beta V segments were productive about 90% or about 30% of the time. Fewer N-insertions than the roughly 650-donor mean were reportedly shown by an Asian-associated ancestry cluster in a later analysis. Several of the most significant clusters appeared linked to common viral pathogens, based on a later analysis.

PCR employed 60 Vbeta and 13 Jbeta primers. Clones were sequenced by immunoSEQ multiplex PCR, and TCRdb holds only the in-frame ones, with some missing. The table has approximately 150,000 clones, roughly 85% seen once. Germline CDR1 and CDR2: SGHDT and YYEEEE. This CDR3 comprises 15 residues. With 0 bases clipped from V and 6 bases from J, the junction kept 6 bases outside the gene matches. The rearrangement links TRBV5-6 to TRBJ2-7; 10 nucleotides agree with TRBD1. The sample taken for sequencing was PBMCs. The origin of this receptor is a man between 35 and 55 years old in good health and CMV-seronegative. CDR3 in DNA: TGTGCCAGCAGCTTGGGGGGACAGGGGTTACCCGAGCAGTACTTC. Translation gives CASSLGGQGLPEQYF.